A selection of T cell receptor beta chains follows, all from one sample in a study of shared clonotypes between healthy human individuals. Sequenced by immunoSEQ multiplex PCR; TCRdb stores in-frame clones only, minus some. In the table there are about 1,500,000 clones, roughly 95% of which are singletons. Material: naive CD4+ T cells sorted from blood. These receptors came from a man under 40 in good health. Both conserved end residues are part of each CDR3. The order of the fields is V gene, D gene, clone size, J gene, CDR3 protein, CDR3 DNA. A D gene is named only where the DNA matches it firmly. Some rows mark clone size as missing; the rest say once, few, many or name a class of expanded clone.

>TRBV5-6|NA|NA|TRBJ2-5
CASSRRLYQETQYF
TGTGCCAGCAGTCGTCGACTGTACCAAGAGACCCAGTACTTC
>TRBV28|NA|NA|TRBJ2-7
CASSPLAGSQYF
TGTGCCAGCAGTCCTCTGGCGGGGTCGCAGTACTTC
>TRBV19|NA|NA|TRBJ2-2
CASNGRGRAGELFF
TGTGCCAGTAACGGTCGGGGGCGGGCCGGGGAGCTGTTTTTT
>TRBV28|TRBD2|NA|TRBJ2-7
CASRGLAGVENEQYF
TGTGCCAGCAGGGGACTAGCGGGAGTCGAGAACGAGCAGTACTTC
>TRBV9|NA|NA|TRBJ2-2
CASSVTGPGELFF
TGTGCCAGCAGCGTAACTGGACCCGGGGAGCTGTTTTTT
>TRBV2|NA|NA|TRBJ2-7
CASRLDEQYF
TGTGCCAGCAGACTCGACGAGCAGTACTTC
>TRBV11-2|NA|NA|TRBJ2-1
CASSFGDPGNEQFF
TGTGCCAGCAGCTTTGGGGACCCAGGCAATGAGCAGTTCTTC
>TRBV6-5|TRBD2|NA|TRBJ2-7
CASRSAGDRQQYF
TGTGCCAGTCGATCAGCGGGAGATCGTCAGCAGTACTTC
>TRBV9|TRBD2|NA|TRBJ2-3
CASSSLAGEGHTQYF
TGTGCCAGCAGCTCTTTAGCGGGAGAGGGGCATACGCAGTATTTT
>TRBV5-6|NA|NA|TRBJ1-2
CASSLSGPRRGYGYTF
TGTGCCAGCAGCTTGTCAGGCCCCCGGCGAGGCTATGGCTACACCTTC
>TRBV27|TRBD2|NA|TRBJ2-5
CASRGRTRLNQETQYF
TGTGCCAGCAGGGGAAGGACTAGACTCAACCAAGAGACCCAGTACTTC
>TRBV11-2|NA|NA|TRBJ1-2
CASSLEPDYGYTF
TGTGCCAGCAGCTTAGAACCAGACTATGGCTACACCTTC
>TRBV9|TRBD2|NA|TRBJ2-2
CASSVAVLGGPDTGELFF
TGTGCCAGCAGCGTTGCCGTCTTGGGAGGGCCTGACACCGGGGAGCTGTTTTTT
>TRBV27|NA|NA|TRBJ1-2
CASPSTQGYTF
TGTGCCAGCCCCTCGACCCAGGGCTACACCTTC
>TRBV13|NA|NA|TRBJ2-7
CASSLRGTTSYEQYF
TGTGCCAGCAGCTTACGCGGGACAACCTCCTACGAGCAGTACTTC
>TRBV18|NA|once|TRBJ2-3
CASSPFGQDTDTQYF
TGTGCCAGCTCACCTTTCGGGCAGGACACAGATACGCAGTATTTT
>TRBV5-4|TRBD2|NA|TRBJ2-5
CASGPARTSEQETQYF
TGTGCCAGTGGACCGGCCCGGACTAGCGAGCAAGAGACCCAGTACTTC
>TRBV5-1|TRBD2|NA|TRBJ2-5
CASSTGTSGAQETQYF
TGCGCCAGCAGCACCGGGACTAGCGGGGCGCAAGAGACCCAGTACTTC
>TRBV7-6|TRBD2|NA|TRBJ2-7
CASSLGGSMYEQYF
TGTGCCAGCAGCTTAGGCGGGAGTATGTACGAGCAGTACTTC
>TRBV4-1|TRBD2|NA|TRBJ2-1
CASSQDLAGGPQFF
TGCGCCAGCAGCCAAGATCTAGCGGGAGGGCCTCAGTTCTTC
>TRBV5-4|NA|NA|TRBJ2-5
CASSKTEQETQYF
TGTGCCAGCAGTAAGACAGAGCAAGAGACCCAGTACTTC
>TRBV11-2|NA|NA|TRBJ2-7
CASSQYEQYF
TGTGCCAGCAGCCAATACGAGCAGTACTTC
>TRBV5-1|NA|NA|TRBJ1-2
CASSPGGSYYGYTF
TGCGCCAGCAGCCCCGGGGGGTCCTACTATGGCTACACCTTC
>TRBV18|NA|NA|TRBJ1-5
CASSPPGRLGAGQPQHF
TGTGCCAGCTCACCACCGGGTCGATTGGGGGCAGGACAGCCCCAGCATTTT
>TRBV13|TRBD1|NA|TRBJ1-2
CASSLRDRGSPYYGYTF
TGTGCCAGCAGCCTACGGGACAGGGGATCACCATACTATGGCTACACCTTC
>TRBV27|TRBD1|NA|TRBJ2-4
CASSSDRGAKNIQYF
TGTGCCAGCAGTTCCGACAGGGGTGCCAAAAACATTCAGTACTTC
>TRBV7-8|NA|NA|TRBJ2-7
CASTSGLGKGRYEQYF
TGTGCCAGCACCTCCGGGTTGGGCAAAGGTCGATACGAGCAGTACTTC
>TRBV19|TRBD2|NA|TRBJ2-1
CASSREPGLAGGGQFF
TGTGCCAGTAGTAGAGAACCGGGACTAGCGGGAGGAGGGCAGTTCTTC
>TRBV20-1|NA|once|TRBJ2-7
CSAEVHYEQYF
TGCAGTGCGGAAGTTCACTACGAGCAGTACTTC
>TRBV18|NA|NA|TRBJ2-7
CASSPLGGAPSVEQYF
TGTGCCAGCTCACCTCTTGGGGGGGCACCCTCCGTCGAGCAGTACTTC
>TRBV7-9|NA|NA|TRBJ2-7
CASSLYLGDYEQYF
TGTGCCAGCAGCTTATATCTAGGAGATTACGAGCAGTACTTC
>TRBV5-6|TRBD1|few|TRBJ2-1
CASSLRQGWPHEQFF
TGTGCCAGCAGCCTCCGACAGGGTTGGCCCCATGAGCAGTTCTTC
>TRBV10-3|TRBD1|NA|TRBJ2-3
CAISEGQGRTDTQYF
TGTGCCATCAGTGAGGGACAGGGAAGGACAGATACGCAGTATTTT
>TRBV15|NA|NA|TRBJ2-1
CATSRDGLNDEQFF
TGTGCCACCAGCAGAGATGGCTTAAACGATGAGCAGTTCTTC
>TRBV7-8|NA|once|TRBJ2-2
CASSGTPPMNTGELFF
TGTGCCAGCAGTGGGACGCCCCCCATGAACACCGGGGAGCTGTTTTTT
>TRBV4-3|NA|NA|TRBJ2-3
CASSQDKVITDTQYF
TGCGCCAGCAGCCAAGACAAGGTTATAACAGATACGCAGTATTTT
>TRBV7-8|NA|NA|TRBJ2-7
CASSLARGRGDEQYF
TGTGCCAGCAGCTTAGCGCGAGGTAGGGGGGACGAGCAGTACTTC